Below, 25 T cell receptor beta chains from the same sample are listed, as sequenced in a study of shared clonotypes between healthy human individuals. Data came from immunoSEQ multiplex PCR; TCRdb stores just in-frame clones and leaves some out. Here the sample spans about 2.1 million clones, approximately 94% being singletons. Naive CD8 isolation took CD45RO-negative cells positively selected for CCR7 and excluded terminally differentiated effector memory CD45RA+ cells. The specimen was naive CD8+ T cells from PBMCs. All receptors derive from a man aged 18 to 29 in good health. Some clones in this sample may be carry-over from other donors' samples.

This chain links TRBV4-2 with TRBJ1-5; TRBD1 matches at 9 bases. V shed 1 base, J shed 2 bases, and the junction held 3 bases outside the gene matches. There are 16 residues in the CDR3. Germline lookup yields CDR1 LGHNA and CDR2 YNFKEQ. The CDR3 reads CASSQVDRGGNQPQHF. For the CDR3, the DNA is TGTGCCAGCAGCCAAGTCGACAGGGGGGGCAATCAGCCCCAGCATTTT.

The genes are TRBV6-5 and TRBJ1-1; D is possibly TRBD1 (5 bases). The germline CDR1 and CDR2 sequences are MNHEY and SVGAGI. Trimming pared 7 bases from V and 4 bases from J, leaving 13 bases between. The CDR3 has 13 amino acids. CDR3 in amino acids: CASTPTGGTEAFF. In DNA form, the CDR3 reads TGTGCCAGCACCCCTACCGGGGGCACTGAAGCTTTCTTT.

This sequence joins TRBV7-6 and TRBJ2-3, with D possibly TRBD2 on 5 matching bases. Per germline, CDR1 SGHVS and CDR2 FNYEAQ. V was cut by 5 bases and J by 4 bases, with 13 bases left in between. This CDR3 is built from 14 residues. The CDR3 spells CASSTNAGADTQYF. The CDR3 nucleotides are TGTGCCAGCAGCACCAACGCCGGGGCAGATACGCAGTATTTT.

V gene TRBV9 combines with J gene TRBJ1-1; 8 bases map to TRBD1. Germline lookup yields CDR1 SGDLS and CDR2 YYNGEE. Germline trimming cut 0 bases from V and 0 bases from J; bases unmatched to any gene: 7. The CDR3 is 17 residues long. The CDR3 sequence: CASSVVRTGSLNTEAFF. The DNA for the CDR3 is TGTGCCAGCAGCGTAGTGAGGACAGGGTCTTTGAACACTGAAGCTTTCTTT. Based on the CDR3 plus reference TRBV9 and TRBJ1-1, the full variable domain is DSGVTQTPKHLITATGQRVTLRCSPRSGDLSVYWYQQSLDQGLQFLIQYYNGEERAKGNILERFSAQQFPDLHSELNLSSLELGDSALYFCASSVVRTGSLNTEAFFGQGTRLTVV.

The gene calls are TRBV6-1 and TRBJ2-7, with a weak D call TRBD1 (6 bases). Germline CDR1 reads MNHNS; CDR2 reads SASEGT. V dropped 5 bases and J dropped 0 bases, with 8 bases sitting between them. This CDR3 has 13 residues. The CDR3 sequence is CASSTRGSYEQYF. CDR3 nucleotide sequence: TGTGCCAGCAGTACCAGGGGCTCCTACGAGCAGTACTTC.

The chain recombines TRBV4-2 with TRBJ2-2, with TRBD2 identical over 8 bases. The CDR3 has 16 amino acids. Trimming at V came to 0 bases and at J to 5 bases, leaving 5 bases not matched to a gene. CDR1 is LGHNA and CDR2 is YNFKEQ in the germline V gene. CDR3 bases: TGTGCCAGCAGCCAAGAGGGCGGGGGGTGGACCGGGGAGCTGTTTTTT. Translation: CASSQEGGGWTGELFF.

The chain is built from TRBV4-3 and TRBJ1-4; D gene ambiguous. Trimming left V 0 bases short and J 6 bases short, with 14 bases between. Germline-derived CDR1 and CDR2 are LGHNA and YSLEER. The CDR3 consists of 16 residues. The DNA of the CDR3 is TGCGCCAGCAGCCAAGATGGGGTGACTTCGCATGAAAAACTGTTTTTT. It is translated as CASSQDGVTSHEKLFF.

This clone was seen only once. The chain uses TRBV9 and TRBJ2-3; D possibly corresponds to TRBD2 (6 bases). The CDR3 covers 14 residues. Deletions cut 5 bases from V and 2 bases from J, with 12 bases between. Germline V gene sequence: CDR1 SGDLS, CDR2 YYNGEE. The CDR3 bases are TGTGCCAGCAGGACTAGTTCTGACACAGATACGCAGTATTTT. Translated: CASRTSSDTDTQYF.

In the case of this clone: Other DNA sequences from this sample encode an identical CDR3 as well. The chain couples TRBV7-8 to TRBJ1-5; D not certain. The V end lost 1 base, the J end lost 2 bases, and 6 bases lay between the germline ends. The CDR3 is made up of 14 amino acids. From germline, CDR1 is SGHVS and CDR2 FQNEAQ. CDR3 nucleotide sequence: TGTGCCAGCAGCTTAGTCCGGGGCAATCAGCCCCAGCATTTT. Its protein is CASSLVRGNQPQHF. The full variable domain, completed using reference TRBV7-8 and TRBJ1-5, is GAGVSQSPRYKVAKRGQDVALRCDPISGHVSLFWYQQALGQGPEFLTYFQNEAQLDKSGLPSDRFFAERPEGSVSTLKIQRTQQEDSAVYLCASSLVRGNQPQHFGDGTRLSIL.

The chain links TRBV7-2 to TRBJ2-5; D is undetermined. V was cut by 3 bases and J by 7 bases, with 15 bases left in between. The CDR3 runs to 14 residues. Germline loops: CDR1 SGHTA, CDR2 FQGNSA. CDR3 amino acids: CASSLDPRPRTQYF. The CDR3 region has the DNA TGTGCCAGCAGCTTGGACCCCCGTCCCCGGACCCAGTACTTC.

The V call is TRBV7-9, the J call TRBJ2-3; tentatively, D is TRBD2 (5 bases). CDR3 size: 15 residues. Germline V CDR1 and CDR2: SEHNR, FQNEAQ (reference sequence). Trimming took 3 bases from V and 0 from J, leaving 10 bases between them. The CDR3 sequence is CASSFAGDSTDTQYF. The CDR3 coding sequence is TGTGCCAGCAGCTTTGCCGGGGATAGCACAGATACGCAGTATTTT.

CDR3 sequence: CASSEVTTTNTEAFF. In nucleotides, the CDR3 is TGTGCCAGCAGTGAAGTAACCACCACGAACACTGAAGCTTTCTTT. V and J are TRBV2 and TRBJ1-1; D call uncertain. V was pared by 1 base and J by 1 base, with 10 bases between. The CDR3 loop spans 15 amino acids. Germline CDR1 is SNHLY and CDR2 is FYNNEI.

CDR3 bases: TGTGCCAGCAGTTTGTGGGGAGACAACTACAATGAGCAGTTCTTC. Encoded protein: CASSLWGDNYNEQFF. This chain connects TRBV27 to TRBJ2-1; D might be TRBD2 (5 bases). There are 15 residues in the CDR3. Germline V gene lookup returns CDR1 MNHEY and CDR2 SMNVEV (reference sequence). The V and J ends lost 3 bases and 3 bases respectively, with 12 bases between them.

The chain carries TRBV6-5 and TRBJ2-7; no reliable D call. Germline V gene sequence: CDR1 MNHEY, CDR2 SVGAGI. V lost 2 bases and J lost 3, with 8 bases in between. The CDR3 runs 13 residues. The CDR3 DNA follows: TGTGCCAGCAGTTACGGCAGGAACTACGAGCAGTACTTC. It specifies CASSYGRNYEQYF.

Turning to this clone: The identical CDR3 is also encoded by other nucleotide sequences in the sample. The rearrangement joins TRBV5-5 to TRBJ1-1; no firm D call. V lost 0 bases and J 1 base, leaving 4 bases between the germline ends. This CDR3 is built from 13 residues. The germline V gene has CDR1 SGHKS and CDR2 YYEKEE (reference sequence). CDR3: CASSLGRNTEAFF. The CDR3 bases are TGTGCCAGCAGCTTGGGGAGGAACACTGAAGCTTTCTTT.

The chain recombines TRBV14 with TRBJ1-1; D not certain. Germline assignment: CDR1 SGHDN and CDR2 FVKESK. Trimming stripped 4 bases from V and 5 bases from J, with 11 bases between. This CDR3 has 13 residues. The CDR3 DNA is TGTGCCAGCAGCCTATGGGATGGGACTGAAGCTTTCTTT. This sequence encodes CASSLWDGTEAFF.

The CDR3 DNA is TGCGCCAGCAGCCAACCCGCGACTAGCGGCTACGAGCAGTACTTC. Protein: CASSQPATSGYEQYF. The J gene is TRBJ2-7, the V gene TRBV4-1, with TRBD2 matching over 9 bases. The germline V gene encodes CDR1 MGHRA and CDR2 YSYEKL. V trimming: 2 bases; J trimming: 3 bases; junction bases outside the gene matches: 5. The CDR3 is made up of 15 amino acids.

V is TRBV6-1 and J is TRBJ1-5; D is uncertain. The V end was cut by 2 bases, the J end by 1 base, with 15 bases between. The CDR3 totals 17 residues. The germline V gene has CDR1 MNHNS and CDR2 SASEGT. The CDR3 sequence: CASSELTWPGSNQPQHF. The CDR3 DNA reads TGTGCCAGCAGTGAACTGACATGGCCGGGGAGCAATCAGCCCCAGCATTTT.

The chain uses TRBV9 and TRBJ1-5; D is uncertain. V dropped 7 bases and J dropped 2 bases, with 10 bases sitting between them. The germline gives CDR1 SGDLS, CDR2 YYNGEE. The CDR3 consists of 13 residues. CDR3 nucleotides: TGTGCCAGCGGATCGAGCGGCAATCAGCCCCAGCATTTT. This gives the protein CASGSSGNQPQHF.

The rearrangement joins TRBV29-1 to TRBJ1-4; D ambiguous. Germline V gene data show CDR1 as SQVTM and CDR2 as ANQGSEA. The CDR3 runs to 14 residues. V was trimmed by 6 bases and J by 6 bases, leaving 17 bases between them. CDR3 nucleotide sequence: TGCAGCGTGATAAACAAGGAGGAGGATGAAAAACTGTTTTTT. It is translated as CSVINKEEDEKLFF.

About this clone itself: Relative to the germline gene, one junction end is altered; a read error may explain this. The chain employs TRBV11-2 and TRBJ1-1; TRBD1 is a possible D gene (5 bases). The CDR3 is 11 residues long. Germline CDR1 SGHAT, CDR2 FQNNGV. The CDR3: CASSLGRQFSF. CDR3 coding DNA: TGTGCCAGCAGCTTGGGAAGACAGTTCTCTTTT.

The chain couples TRBV7-9 to TRBJ2-5; a possible D gene is TRBD1 (5 bases). CDR1 and CDR2 from the germline V gene are SEHNR and FQNEAQ (reference sequence). With 5 bases removed from V and 5 bases from J, the gap between germline ends came to 9 bases. The CDR3 length is 12 residues. CDR3 sequence reads: CASSLRAETQYF. The CDR3 nucleotides are TGTGCCAGCAGCCTCAGGGCGGAGACCCAGTACTTC.

The chain couples TRBV6-5 to TRBJ2-7; no definite D call. CDR1 is MNHEY and CDR2 is SVGAGI in the germline V gene. This CDR3 is 15 amino acids long. With 0 bases removed from V and 3 bases from J, the gap between germline ends came to 12 bases. Here the CDR3 reads CASSYSGGLGYEQYF. The CDR3 bases are TGTGCCAGCAGTTACTCTGGTGGGCTCGGCTACGAGCAGTACTTC.

V usage is TRBV5-6 and J usage is TRBJ1-5, with no clear D. With 0 bases removed from V and 5 bases from J, the gap between germline ends came to 9 bases. The CDR3 loop spans 14 amino acids. In germline, CDR1 is SGHDT, CDR2 YYEEEE. CDR3: CASSLADGHQPQHF. The DNA for the CDR3 is TGTGCCAGCAGCTTGGCCGACGGTCATCAGCCCCAGCATTTT.

This clone came up once. The chain uses TRBV27 and TRBJ2-3; TRBD1 aligns across 9 bases. Germline CDR1 MNHEY, CDR2 SMNVEV (reference sequence). The CDR3 sequence is 15 residues long. Trimming took 5 bases from V and 4 from J; bases not matched to a gene: 7. CDR3 protein: CASSPPTGGPDTQYF. CDR3 in DNA: TGTGCCAGCAGTCCCCCTACAGGGGGCCCAGATACGCAGTATTTT.